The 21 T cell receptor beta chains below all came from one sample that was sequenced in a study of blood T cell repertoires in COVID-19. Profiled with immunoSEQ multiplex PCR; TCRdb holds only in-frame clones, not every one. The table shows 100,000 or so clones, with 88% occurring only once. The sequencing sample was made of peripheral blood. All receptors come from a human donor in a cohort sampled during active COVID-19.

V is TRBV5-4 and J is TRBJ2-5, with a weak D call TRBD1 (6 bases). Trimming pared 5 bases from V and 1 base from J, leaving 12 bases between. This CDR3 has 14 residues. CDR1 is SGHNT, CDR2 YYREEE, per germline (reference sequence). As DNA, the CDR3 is TGTGCCAGCAGTCCCGGGACAACCCAAGAGACCCAGTACTTC. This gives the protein CASSPGTTQETQYF.

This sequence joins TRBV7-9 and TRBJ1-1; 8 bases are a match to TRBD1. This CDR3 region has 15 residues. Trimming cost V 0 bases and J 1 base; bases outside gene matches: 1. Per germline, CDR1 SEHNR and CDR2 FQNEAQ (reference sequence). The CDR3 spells CASSLAGTGNTEAFF. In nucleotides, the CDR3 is TGTGCCAGCAGCTTAGCCGGGACAGGGAACACTGAAGCTTTCTTT.

The CDR3 DNA reads TGTGCCAGCAGTTTGTCGGCTAGCGGTCACACCGGGGAGCTGTTTTTT. It codes for CASSLSASGHTGELFF. This chain joins TRBV27 and TRBJ2-2, with TRBD2 matching 7 bases. Losses at the gene ends were 3 bases for V and 3 bases for J; bases not matched to a gene: 7. The CDR3 sequence is 16 residues long. Germline lookup yields CDR1 MNHEY and CDR2 SMNVEV (reference sequence).

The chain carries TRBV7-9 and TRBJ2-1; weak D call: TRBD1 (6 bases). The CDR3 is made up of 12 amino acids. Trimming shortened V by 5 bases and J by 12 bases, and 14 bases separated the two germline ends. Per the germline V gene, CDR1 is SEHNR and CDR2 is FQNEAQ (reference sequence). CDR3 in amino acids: CASSEGGLGQFF. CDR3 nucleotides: TGTGCCAGCAGCGAAGGGGGATTAGGGCAGTTCTTC.

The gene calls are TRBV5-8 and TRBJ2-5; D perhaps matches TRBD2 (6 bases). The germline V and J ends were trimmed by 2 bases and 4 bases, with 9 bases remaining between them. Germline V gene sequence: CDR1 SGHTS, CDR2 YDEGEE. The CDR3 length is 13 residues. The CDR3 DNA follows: TGTGCCAGCAGCTTAGGAGGGGTAGAGACCCAGTACTTC. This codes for CASSLGGVETQYF.

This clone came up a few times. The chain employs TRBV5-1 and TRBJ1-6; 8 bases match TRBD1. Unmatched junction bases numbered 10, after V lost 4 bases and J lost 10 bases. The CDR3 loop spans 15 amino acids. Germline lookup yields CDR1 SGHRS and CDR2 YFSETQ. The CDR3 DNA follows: TGCGCCAGCAGCCTAGGACAGGGCTGGTACTCACCCCTCCACTTT. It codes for CASSLGQGWYSPLHF.

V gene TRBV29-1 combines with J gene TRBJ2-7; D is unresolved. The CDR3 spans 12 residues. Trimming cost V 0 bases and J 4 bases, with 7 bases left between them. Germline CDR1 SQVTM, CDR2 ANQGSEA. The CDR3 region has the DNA TGCAGCGTTGAAGAGCGAGATTACGAGCAGTACTTC. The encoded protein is CSVEERDYEQYF.

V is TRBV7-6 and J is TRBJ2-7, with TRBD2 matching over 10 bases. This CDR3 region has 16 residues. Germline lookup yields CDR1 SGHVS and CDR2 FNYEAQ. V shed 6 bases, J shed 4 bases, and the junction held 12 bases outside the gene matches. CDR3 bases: TGTGCCAGCAGTCCTACCCTGACTAGCGGGCCGTACGAGCAGTACTTC. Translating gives CASSPTLTSGPYEQYF.

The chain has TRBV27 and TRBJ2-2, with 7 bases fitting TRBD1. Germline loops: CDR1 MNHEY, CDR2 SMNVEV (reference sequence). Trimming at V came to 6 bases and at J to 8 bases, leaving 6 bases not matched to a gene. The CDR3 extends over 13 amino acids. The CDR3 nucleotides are TGTGCCAGCAGCAGGGGGAAATTAGGGGAGCTGTTTTTT. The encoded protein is CASSRGKLGELFF.

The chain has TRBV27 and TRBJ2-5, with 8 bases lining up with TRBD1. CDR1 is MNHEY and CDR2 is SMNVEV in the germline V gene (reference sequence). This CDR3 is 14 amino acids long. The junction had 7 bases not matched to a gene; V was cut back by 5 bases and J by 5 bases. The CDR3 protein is CASSHDRGGETQYF. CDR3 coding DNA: TGTGCCAGCAGTCACGACAGGGGTGGGGAGACCCAGTACTTC.

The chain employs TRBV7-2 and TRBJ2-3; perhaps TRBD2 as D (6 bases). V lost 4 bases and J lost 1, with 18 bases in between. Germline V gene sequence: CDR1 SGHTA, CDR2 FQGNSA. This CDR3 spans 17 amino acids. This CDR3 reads CASSSPAAGAGTDTQYF. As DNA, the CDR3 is TGTGCCAGCAGCTCCCCCGCAGCGGGTGCCGGCACAGATACGCAGTATTTT.

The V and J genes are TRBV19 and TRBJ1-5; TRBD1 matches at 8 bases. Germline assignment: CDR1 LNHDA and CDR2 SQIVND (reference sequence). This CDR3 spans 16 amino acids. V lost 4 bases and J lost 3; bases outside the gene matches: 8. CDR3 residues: CASSTTGATHNQPQHF. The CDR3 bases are TGTGCCAGTAGTACGACAGGGGCCACTCACAATCAGCCCCAGCATTTT.

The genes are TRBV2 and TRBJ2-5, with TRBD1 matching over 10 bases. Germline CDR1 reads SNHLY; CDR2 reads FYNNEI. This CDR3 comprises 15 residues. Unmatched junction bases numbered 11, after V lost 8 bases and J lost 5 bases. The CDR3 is CASPRDRGARETQYF. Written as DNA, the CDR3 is TGTGCCAGCCCCCGGGACAGGGGTGCCCGGGAGACCCAGTACTTC. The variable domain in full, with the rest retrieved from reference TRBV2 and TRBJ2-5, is EPEVTQTPSHQVTQMGQEVILRCVPISNHLYFYWYRQILGQKVEFLVSFYNNEISEKSEIFDDQFSVERPDGSNFTLKIRSTKLEDSAMYFCASPRDRGARETQYFGPGTRLLVL.

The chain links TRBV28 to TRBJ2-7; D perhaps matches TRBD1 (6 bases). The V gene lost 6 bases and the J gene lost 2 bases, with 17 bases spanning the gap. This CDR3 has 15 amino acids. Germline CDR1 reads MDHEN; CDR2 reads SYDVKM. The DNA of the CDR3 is TGTGCCAGCAGCCCCCCAGTTGGGGGCACCTACGAGCAGTACTTC. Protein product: CASSPPVGGTYEQYF.

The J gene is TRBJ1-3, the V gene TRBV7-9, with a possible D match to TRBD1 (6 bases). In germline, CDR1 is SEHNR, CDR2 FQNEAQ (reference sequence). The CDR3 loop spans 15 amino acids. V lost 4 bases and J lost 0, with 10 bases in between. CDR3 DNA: TGTGCCAGCAGCTCGACAGGAAACTCTGGAAACACCATATATTTT. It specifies CASSSTGNSGNTIYF.

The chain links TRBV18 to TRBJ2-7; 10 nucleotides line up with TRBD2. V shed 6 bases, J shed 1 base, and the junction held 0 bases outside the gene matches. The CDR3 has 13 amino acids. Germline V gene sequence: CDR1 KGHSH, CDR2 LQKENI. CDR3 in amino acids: CASSSGGSYEQYF. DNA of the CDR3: TGTGCCAGCTCTAGCGGGGGGTCCTACGAGCAGTACTTC.

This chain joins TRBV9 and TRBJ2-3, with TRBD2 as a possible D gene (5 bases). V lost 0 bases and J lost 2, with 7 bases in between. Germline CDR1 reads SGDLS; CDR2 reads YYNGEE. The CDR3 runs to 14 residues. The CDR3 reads CASSVAGITDTQYF. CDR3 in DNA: TGTGCCAGCAGCGTAGCGGGAATCACAGATACGCAGTATTTT.

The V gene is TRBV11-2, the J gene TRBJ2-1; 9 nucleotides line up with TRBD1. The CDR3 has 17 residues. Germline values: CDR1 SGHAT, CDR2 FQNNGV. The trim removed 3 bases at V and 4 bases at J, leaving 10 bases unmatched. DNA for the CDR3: TGTGCCAGCAGCTTCCCTTTATGGACAGGGGATTACAATGAGCAGTTCTTC. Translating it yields CASSFPLWTGDYNEQFF.

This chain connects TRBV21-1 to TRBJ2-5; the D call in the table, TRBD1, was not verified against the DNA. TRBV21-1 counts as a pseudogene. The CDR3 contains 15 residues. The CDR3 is CASSKVSGGAETQYF. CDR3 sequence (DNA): TGTGCCAGCAGCAAAGTTTCAGGGGGCGCGGAGACCCAGTACTTC.

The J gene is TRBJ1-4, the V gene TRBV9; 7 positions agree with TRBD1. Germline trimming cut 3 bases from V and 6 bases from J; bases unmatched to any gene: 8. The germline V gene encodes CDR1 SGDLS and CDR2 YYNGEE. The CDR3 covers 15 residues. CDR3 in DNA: TGTGCCAGCAGCGCAAGACAGGGCGGGTATGAAAAACTGTTTTTT. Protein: CASSARQGGYEKLFF.

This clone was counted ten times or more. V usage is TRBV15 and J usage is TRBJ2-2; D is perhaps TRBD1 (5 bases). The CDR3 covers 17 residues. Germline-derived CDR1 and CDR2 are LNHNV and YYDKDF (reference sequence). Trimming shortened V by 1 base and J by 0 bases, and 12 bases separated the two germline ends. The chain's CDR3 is CATSRGRAGPNTGELFF. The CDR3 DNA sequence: TGTGCCACCAGCAGAGGTCGGGCAGGGCCGAACACCGGGGAGCTGTTTTTT.